Below, 5 T cell receptor beta chains from the same sample are listed, as sequenced in a study of T-cell memory formation after mild COVID-19. In TCRdb, the 5' RACE reads were re-called with MiXCR into one record per CDR3 protein. Of about 240,000 distinct CDR3 sequences listed, 9.4% are singletons. Sequenced input: PBMCs or a T cell subset sorted from them (not recorded which). These receptors all stem from a man aged 18-30 years who had mild COVID-19 (a few samples of this study predate the infection). Cell type and time point are not known.

This rearrangement joins TRBV7-2 to TRBJ2-3, with 9 positions matching TRBD2. The CDR3 contains 14 residues. Germline loops: CDR1 SGHTA, CDR2 FQGNSA. The J segment lost 2 bases and the V segment lost 7 bases, leaving 4 bases of the junction unmatched. The CDR3 DNA is TGTGCCAGCACCCTAGCGGGGCACACAGATACGCAGTATTTT. Protein sequence: CASTLAGHTDTQYF.

The chain couples TRBV6-2 or TRBV6-3 to TRBJ1-6; D unclear. The CDR3 consists of 12 residues. V lost 8 bases, J lost 8 bases, and 10 bases lay in between. Germline-derived CDR1 and CDR2 are MNHEY and SVGEGT. The CDR3 coding sequence is TGTGCCAGCGCTACCCTTTATTCACCCCTCCACTTT. Amino acid sequence: CASATLYSPLHF.

This clonotype was seen at least ten times. The J gene is TRBJ2-1, the V gene TRBV7-2; no reliable D call. The CDR3 covers 11 residues. The V end lost 3 bases, the J end lost 12 bases, and 9 bases lay between the germline ends. Germline V lookup: CDR1 SGHTA, CDR2 FQGNSA. As DNA, the CDR3 is TGTGCCAGCAGCTTGGCCGGGTTGCAGTTCTTC. Amino acids: CASSLAGLQFF.

This clonotype has just a few counts. The chain recombines TRBV28 with TRBJ1-5; maybe TRBD1 (5 bases). This CDR3 contains 14 residues. Trimming left V 2 bases short and J 7 bases short, with 12 bases between. Looked up from germline, CDR1 is MDHEN and CDR2 is SYDVKM. CDR3 DNA sequence: TGTGCCAGCAGTTTAGGGCAGGGATGGCAGCCCCAGCATTTT. It specifies CASSLGQGWQPQHF.

This clonotype was observed a handful of times. The V and J genes are TRBV5-6 and TRBJ2-3; TRBD1 might be the D (5 bases). Trimming took off 1 base at V and 9 bases at J, with 9 bases between the two ends. The germline V gene has CDR1 SGHDT and CDR2 YYEEEE. This CDR3 comprises 12 residues. DNA for the CDR3: TGTGCCAGCAGCTTGCTAGGGGCCACGCAGTATTTT. It codes for CASSLLGATQYF. Together with reference TRBV5-6 and TRBJ2-3, the CDR3 gives the full variable domain: DAGVTQSPTHLIKTRGQQVTLRCSPKSGHDTVSWYQQALGQGPQFIFQYYEEEERQRGNFPDRFSGHQFPNYSSELNVNALLLGDSALYLCASSLLGATQYFGPGTRLTVL.